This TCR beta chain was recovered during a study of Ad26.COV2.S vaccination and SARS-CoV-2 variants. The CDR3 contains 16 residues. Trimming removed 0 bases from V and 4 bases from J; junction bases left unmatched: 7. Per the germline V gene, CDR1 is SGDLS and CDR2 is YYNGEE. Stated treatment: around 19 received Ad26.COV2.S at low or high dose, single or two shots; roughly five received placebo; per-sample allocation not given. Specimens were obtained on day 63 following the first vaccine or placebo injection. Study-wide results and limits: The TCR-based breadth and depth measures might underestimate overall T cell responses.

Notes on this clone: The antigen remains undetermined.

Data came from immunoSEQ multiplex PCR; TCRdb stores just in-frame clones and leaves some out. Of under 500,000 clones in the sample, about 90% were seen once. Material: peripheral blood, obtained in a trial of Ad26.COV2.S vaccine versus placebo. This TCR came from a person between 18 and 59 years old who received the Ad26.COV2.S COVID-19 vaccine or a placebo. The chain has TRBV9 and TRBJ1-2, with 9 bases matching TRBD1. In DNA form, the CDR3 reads TGTGCCAGCAGCGTAGCCCCCGGGACAGGGCCCTATGGCTACACCTTC. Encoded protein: CASSVAPGTGPYGYTF.